The following is a T cell receptor (beta chain) sequence with its context. This sample stems from a study of blood T cell repertoires in COVID-19. Turning to the study itself: Researchers got acute and convalescent COVID-19 samples from the United States, Italy and Spain. Sample material is recorded as cDNA or gDNA derived from T cells, B-cell-depleted T cells, or PBMCs.

The J segment lost 3 bases and the V segment lost 6 bases, leaving 6 bases of the junction unmatched. This CDR3 contains 15 residues. From germline, CDR1 is MDHEN and CDR2 SYDVKM. Methods used by the authors: Reference gene primer amplification gave nucleated cell count estimates. TCRdb's copy holds only in-frame clones and misses some; the assay was immunoSEQ multiplex PCR. That table supplies the V and J calls and clone size; D and trimming were determined from the DNA. The sample lists around 160,000 clones; 70% to 90% were seen once. The genes are TRBV28 and TRBJ1-5; the match to TRBD1 covers 9 bases. The TCR sequence derives from a human donor in a cohort sampled during active COVID-19. The source material was peripheral blood. This chain's CDR3 is CASRVQGANNQPQHF. CDR3 in DNA: TGTGCCAGCAGGGTACAGGGGGCGAACAATCAGCCCCAGCATTTT.